These 21 T cell receptor beta chains came from one sample sequenced in a study of cytomegalovirus exposure and HLA in healthy donors. PCR was performed using 60 Vbeta and 13 Jbeta primers. Sequencing used immunoSEQ multiplex PCR; TCRdb keeps in-frame clones, though not all of them. The sample shows 160,000 or so clones, 80% of them seen only once. Sequencing input: PBMCs. These receptors came from a male donor in good health and CMV-seropositive.

The chain links TRBV6-6 to TRBJ2-1, with 7 positions matching TRBD1. The CDR3 is 12 residues long. The V gene's germline CDR1 is MNHNY and CDR2 SVGAGI (reference sequence). V was pared by 8 bases and J by 6 bases, with 4 bases of the junction left unmatched. CDR3 sequence: CASGNRGNEQFF. CDR3 coding DNA: TGTGCCAGCGGTAACAGGGGCAATGAGCAGTTCTTC.

This clone showed up just once. J is TRBJ2-1 and V is TRBV11-2; 16 bases fit TRBD2. The V gene's germline CDR1 is SGHAT and CDR2 FQNNGV. V dropped 5 bases and J dropped 9; count of bases not matched to a gene: 4. This CDR3 contains 15 residues. CDR3 amino acids: CASSLGLAGGIEQFF. The DNA for the CDR3 is TGTGCCAGCAGCCTGGGACTAGCGGGAGGGATTGAGCAGTTCTTC.

This chain uses TRBV7-2 with TRBJ2-3; the D gene is possibly TRBD1 (6 bases). The germline V gene encodes CDR1 SGHTA and CDR2 FQGNSA. V gave up 3 bases and J gave up 4 bases, with 14 bases separating them. The CDR3 contains 15 residues. Here the CDR3 reads CASSFQGSGADTQYF. CDR3 in DNA: TGTGCCAGCAGCTTCCAGGGGAGTGGTGCAGATACGCAGTATTTT.

The chain couples TRBV5-1 to TRBJ1-1; TRBD1 agrees at 7 bases. This CDR3 comprises 15 residues. V shed 1 base and J 1 base; nucleotides not matched to a gene: 4. The germline CDR1 and CDR2 sequences are SGHRS and YFSETQ. CDR3 DNA sequence: TGCGCCAGCAGCTTGTCTGGGACAGAGAACACTGAAGCTTTCTTT. Encoded protein: CASSLSGTENTEAFF.

This chain connects TRBV27 to TRBJ2-1; 11 bases map to TRBD1. The CDR3 extends over 15 amino acids. Germline trimming cut 5 bases from V and 8 bases from J; bases unmatched to any gene: 8. Germline V gene data show CDR1 as MNHEY and CDR2 as SMNVEV (reference sequence). The CDR3 sequence is CASSPGQGARDEQFF. The CDR3 region has the DNA TGTGCCAGCAGTCCCGGACAGGGGGCTAGGGATGAGCAGTTCTTC.

The chain combines TRBV7-2 with TRBJ2-2, with D possibly TRBD2 on 6 matching bases. The CDR3 length is 15 residues. V was pared by 5 bases and J by 4 bases, with 14 bases between. Germline V CDR1 and CDR2: SGHTA, FQGNSA. CDR3 sequence (DNA): TGTGCCAGCAGCCGGGACTTCATAGGCACCGGGGAGCTGTTTTTT. It translates to CASSRDFIGTGELFF.

The chain uses TRBV4-2 and TRBJ2-3; TRBD2 matches 9 bases. The CDR3 is made up of 15 amino acids. CDR1 and CDR2 (germline): LGHNA, YNFKEQ. Unmatched junction bases numbered 3, after V lost 1 base and J lost 4 bases. Written as DNA, the CDR3 is TGTGCCAGCAGCCAAGCGGCGGGAGGGCCAGATACGCAGTATTTT. It translates to CASSQAAGGPDTQYF.

The chain links TRBV7-9 to TRBJ1-2, with D tentatively TRBD1 (5 bases). The CDR3 is made up of 15 amino acids. Germline CDR1 and CDR2: SEHNR and FQNEAQ (reference sequence). V was cut by 4 bases and J by 5 bases, with 17 bases left in between. The CDR3 is CASSSRERGKYGYTF. CDR3 sequence (DNA): TGTGCCAGCAGCTCCCGGGAGCGGGGGAAGTATGGCTACACCTTC.

This chain joins TRBV9 and TRBJ1-4; perhaps TRBD1 as D (5 bases). Trimming took 0 bases from V and 6 from J, leaving 15 bases between them. The CDR3 is 16 amino acids. Germline V gene data show CDR1 as SGDLS and CDR2 as YYNGEE. The CDR3 reads CASSVASGRTHEKLFF. The DNA of the CDR3 is TGTGCCAGCAGCGTAGCCAGTGGTAGGACACATGAAAAACTGTTTTTT.

The gene calls are TRBV19 and TRBJ1-4; TRBD1 agrees at 9 bases. The germline CDR1 and CDR2 sequences are LNHDA and SQIVND (reference sequence). The CDR3 runs to 14 residues. V was pared by 5 bases and J by 4 bases, with 2 bases of the junction left unmatched. This chain's CDR3 is CASSPTGGNEKLFF. CDR3 DNA: TGTGCCAGTAGTCCGACAGGGGGTAATGAAAAACTGTTTTTT.

This clone has a handful of counts. The chain uses TRBV5-1 and TRBJ1-2; 7 bases fit TRBD1. Unmatched junction bases numbered 8, after V lost 3 bases and J lost 6 bases. Germline V gene lookup returns CDR1 SGHRS and CDR2 YFSETQ. The CDR3 contains 14 residues. CDR3 sequence reads: CASSSGHGQDGYTF. The CDR3 DNA reads as TGCGCCAGCAGCTCGGGCCATGGACAGGATGGCTACACCTTC.

The V call is TRBV11-2, the J call TRBJ2-1; no clear D gene. V dropped 1 base and J dropped 9 bases, with 13 bases sitting between them. Germline values: CDR1 SGHAT, CDR2 FQNNGV. The CDR3 is 14 amino acids. This CDR3 reads CASSLGARTAEQFF. The CDR3 nucleotides read TGTGCCAGCAGCTTAGGCGCTAGAACGGCTGAGCAGTTCTTC.

For this clone: The junction departs from the called germline gene at one end, perhaps through a read error. The chain joins TRBV7-2 to TRBJ2-7, with D possibly matching TRBD2 (5 bases). The germline gives CDR1 SGHTA, CDR2 FQGNSA. The CDR3 has 12 residues. CDR3 loop: CASSPTDYGQYF. Here the CDR3 DNA reads TGTGCCAGCAGCCCAACCGACTACGGGCAGTACTTC.

The chain couples TRBV11-2 to TRBJ1-2; D ambiguous. V shed 2 bases and J shed 3 bases, with 16 bases lying between them. Per germline, CDR1 SGHAT and CDR2 FQNNGV. The CDR3 is 16 residues long. In DNA form, the CDR3 reads TGTGCCAGCAGCTTAACTCCAGGCCAGCGGGACTATGGCTACACCTTC. This translates into CASSLTPGQRDYGYTF.

As concerns this clone: The junction departs from the called germline gene at one end, perhaps through a read error. The chain combines TRBV7-9 with TRBJ2-6; tentative D call: TRBD1 (6 bases). Germline V gene sequence: CDR1 SEHNR, CDR2 FQNEAQ (reference sequence). This CDR3 spans 18 amino acids. This CDR3 is CSSSLKQGIGAGANVLTF. The CDR3 DNA sequence: TGTTCCAGCAGCCTAAAACAGGGTATCGGCGCTGGGGCCAACGTCCTGACTTTC.

The chain links TRBV5-4 to TRBJ2-5; TRBD2 matches 11 bases. Germline CDR1 is SGHNT and CDR2 is YYREEE (reference sequence). This CDR3 is 14 amino acids long. Trimming removed 2 bases from V and 5 bases from J; junction bases left unmatched: 2. The DNA for the CDR3 is TGTGCCAGCAGCTTACTAGCGGGAGAGGAGACCCAGTACTTC. It yields the protein CASSLLAGEETQYF.

This rearrangement joins TRBV7-9 to TRBJ1-1; D gene uncertain. From germline, CDR1 is SEHNR and CDR2 FQNEAQ (reference sequence). This CDR3 spans 15 amino acids. The germline V and J ends were trimmed by 6 bases and 4 bases, with 18 bases remaining between them. The CDR3 nucleotides read TGTGCCAGCAGACATACGGTCGGGGTCTTCACTGAAGCTTTCTTT. Translated: CASRHTVGVFTEAFF.

The chain is built from TRBV27 and TRBJ2-1; 8 bases match TRBD2. This CDR3 region has 15 residues. Losses at the gene ends were 7 bases for V and 5 bases for J; bases not matched to a gene: 10. CDR1 is MNHEY and CDR2 is SMNVEV in the germline V gene (reference sequence). The DNA of the CDR3 is TGTGCCAGCACCCTAGCTAGCGGGCTAAACAATGAGCAGTTCTTC. Its translation: CASTLASGLNNEQFF.

The chain carries TRBV19 and TRBJ1-6; TRBD1 might be the D (5 bases). The length of the CDR3 is 17 residues. Trimming stripped 1 base from V and 8 bases from J, with 18 bases between. Germline lookup yields CDR1 LNHDA and CDR2 SQIVND (reference sequence). The CDR3 sequence is CASSIGGGDAEHSPLHF. The CDR3 DNA sequence: TGTGCCAGTAGTATAGGGGGGGGAGACGCGGAGCATTCACCCCTCCACTTT.

The chain has TRBV28 and TRBJ1-1; D gene uncertain. Per germline, CDR1 MDHEN and CDR2 SYDVKM. CDR3 length equals 14 residues. The V and J ends lost 4 bases and 5 bases respectively, with 14 bases between them. The DNA of the CDR3 is TGTGCCAGCAGTTCGGCGGGGAGGTGGACTGAAGCTTTCTTT. Protein product: CASSSAGRWTEAFF.

This rearrangement joins TRBV5-5 to TRBJ1-5; the D gene is possibly TRBD1 (6 bases). Deletions cut 0 bases from V and 0 bases from J, with 13 bases between. The CDR3 is 17 residues long. Germline values: CDR1 SGHKS, CDR2 YYEKEE (reference sequence). CDR3 sequence reads: CASSLGVGGASNQPQHF. Here the CDR3 DNA reads TGTGCCAGCAGCTTGGGAGTAGGGGGGGCTAGCAATCAGCCCCAGCATTTT.